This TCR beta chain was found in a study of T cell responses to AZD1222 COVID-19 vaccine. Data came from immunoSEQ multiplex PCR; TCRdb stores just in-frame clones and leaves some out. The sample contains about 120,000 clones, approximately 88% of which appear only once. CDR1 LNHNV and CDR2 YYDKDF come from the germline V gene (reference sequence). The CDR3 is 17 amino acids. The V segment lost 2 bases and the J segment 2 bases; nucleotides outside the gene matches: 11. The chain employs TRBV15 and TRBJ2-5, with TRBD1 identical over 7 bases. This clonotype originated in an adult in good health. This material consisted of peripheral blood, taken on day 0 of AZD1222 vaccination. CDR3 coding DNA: TGTGCCACCAGCAGACATCCGGCAGGGGGAAGGCAAGAGACCCAGTACTTC. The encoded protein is CATSRHPAGGRQETQYF.